Listed below are T cell receptor beta chains from one sample, sequenced in a study of cytomegalovirus exposure and HLA in healthy donors. Here immunoSEQ multiplex PCR was the method, and the copy in TCRdb shows in-frame clones only, minus some. Its clone listing holds some 200,000 clones. Sample: PBMCs. The receptors come from a girl aged 2-9 years in good health and CMV-seropositive. CDR3s include the opening cysteine and the closing phenylalanine or tryptophan. A D gene is named only where the DNA matches it firmly.

v_gene	d_gene	j_gene	CDR3nt	CDR3aa
TRBV9	-	TRBJ1-2	TGTGCCAGCAGCGTAGAGTACAGCGAGGGTGGCTACACCTTC	CASSVEYSEGGYTF
TRBV28	-	TRBJ1-1	TGTGCCAGCAGAGGGGCGCGTACTGAAGCTTTCTTT	CASRGARTEAFF
TRBV10-3	TRBD2	TRBJ2-2	TGTGCCATCAGTCCCATAGCGGGAGTTCCCGGGGAGCTGTTTTTT	CAISPIAGVPGELFF
TRBV7-9	TRBD2	TRBJ2-3	TGTGCCAGCAGCCCGATTAGCGGGAGGGCCGGTAGAGATACGCAGTATTTT	CASSPISGRAGRDTQYF
TRBV6-5	TRBD1	TRBJ2-7	TGTGCCAGCAGCCGAGACAGGGACCTTCGCTACGAGCAGTACTTC	CASSRDRDLRYEQYF
TRBV27	TRBD2	TRBJ2-5	TGTGCCAGCAGCGCCGGGACTAGCGTCAGAGAGACCCAGTACTTC	CASSAGTSVRETQYF
TRBV29-1	TRBD2	TRBJ2-3	TGCAGCGTTGACCTCCTAGCGGGAGGCACAGATACGCAGTATTTT	CSVDLLAGGTDTQYF
TRBV27	-	TRBJ1-5	TGTGCCAGCAGTTTCGCAACAGCTAATCAGCCCCAGCATTTT	CASSFATANQPQHF
TRBV5-1	-	TRBJ1-3	TGCGCCAGCAGCTTGGCCCCAGGATCTCCTGGAAACACCATATATTTT	CASSLAPGSPGNTIYF
TRBV6-6	TRBD2	TRBJ2-3	TGTGCCAGCAGACCAGCGGGGTCTAGCACAGATACGCAGTATTTT	CASRPAGSSTDTQYF
TRBV27	-	TRBJ2-7	TGTGCCAGCAGTTCCCTCCAGGGGAATTACGAGCAGTACTTC	CASSSLQGNYEQYF
TRBV5-1	-	TRBJ1-3	TGCGCCAGCAGCTTGTCCCCAGGCTCTGGAAACACCATATATTTT	CASSLSPGSGNTIYF
TRBV7-9	TRBD2	TRBJ2-1	TGTGCCAGCAGTTTCCTTAGCGGGGCCTACAATGAGCAGTTCTTC	CASSFLSGAYNEQFF
TRBV14	-	TRBJ2-2	TGTGCCAGCAGCCAAGTATTAGGGGCAGGACATTTGAACACCGGGGAGCTGTTTTTT	CASSQVLGAGHLNTGELFF
TRBV2	-	TRBJ2-7	TGTGCCAGCAGTGACCCGGACAGGGACTATTCCTACGAGCAGTACTTC	CASSDPDRDYSYEQYF
TRBV5-1	-	TRBJ2-7	TGCGCCAGCAGCTTTCTCGATTCCTACGAGCAGTACTTC	CASSFLDSYEQYF
TRBV4-1	TRBD1	TRBJ1-6	TGCGCCAGCAGCCAAGGGGGGGACAGCCCCCTTTCACCCCTCCACTTT	CASSQGGDSPLSPLHF
TRBV28	TRBD2	TRBJ2-3	TGTGCCAGCAGTGGGGTAGCGGGAGGGGCAGATACGCAGTATTTT	CASSGVAGGADTQYF
TRBV2	-	TRBJ2-2	TGTGCCAGCAAGGGGGGGAGGGCTCCTTTCGGGGAGCTGTTTTTT	CASKGGRAPFGELFF
TRBV5-4	-	TRBJ1-3	TGTGCCAGCAGCTTGAGGGGGACGCTCTCTGGAAACACCATATATTTT	CASSLRGTLSGNTIYF
TRBV5-1	-	TRBJ1-2	TGCGCCAGCAGCTTGGGATTTGGGGTGACAGGCCCCTTGAAGAACTATGGCTACACCTTC	CASSLGFGVTGPLKNYGYTF
TRBV7-9	TRBD1	TRBJ1-1	TGTGCCAGCAGCACTCTCCGGACAGGGACCACTGAAGCTTTCTTT	CASSTLRTGTTEAFF
TRBV5-1	TRBD1	TRBJ1-2	TGCGCCAGCAGCCTAACGCTGACAGGGGTCTATGGCTACACCTTC	CASSLTLTGVYGYTF
TRBV29-1	TRBD2	TRBJ2-3	TGCAGCGTGCTAGCGGTTGGGACAGATACGCAGTATTTT	CSVLAVGTDTQYF
TRBV7-2	-	TRBJ2-2	TGTGCCAGCAGCTTCTTTCTTCCAGACAGATTCAACACCGGGGAGCTGTTTTTT	CASSFFLPDRFNTGELFF
TRBV28	-	TRBJ2-3	TGTGCCAGCAGTTCGCCGGCGGAGGGCCTGAATACGCAGTATTTT	CASSSPAEGLNTQYF
TRBV7-6	-	TRBJ2-7	TGTGCCAGCAGCTTAGGCGACAACGAGCAGTACTTC	CASSLGDNEQYF
TRBV6-1	-	TRBJ1-5	TGTGCCAGCGCGGGGACGGAGGATCAGCCCCAGCATTTT	CASAGTEDQPQHF
TRBV7-2	TRBD1	TRBJ2-3	TGTGCCAGCAGCGCCGATGGACAGGGAGACACAGATACGCAGTATTTT	CASSADGQGDTDTQYF
TRBV19	-	TRBJ2-5	TGTGCCAGTGGACAGATAAAAGAGACCCAGTACTTC	CASGQIKETQYF
TRBV2	-	TRBJ2-2	TGTGCCAGCAGTGTGGACAATGCGAACACCGGGGAGCTGTTTTTT	CASSVDNANTGELFF